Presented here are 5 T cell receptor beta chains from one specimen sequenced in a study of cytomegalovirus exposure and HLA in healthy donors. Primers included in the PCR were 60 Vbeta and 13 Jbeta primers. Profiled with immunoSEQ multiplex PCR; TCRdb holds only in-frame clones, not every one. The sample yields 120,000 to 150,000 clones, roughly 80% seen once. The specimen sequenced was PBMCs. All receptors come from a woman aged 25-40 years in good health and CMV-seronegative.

The CDR3 nucleotides read TGTGCCAGCAGCAGACCGACAGGGGGCGAAGGTGGCTACACCTTC. It translates to CASSRPTGGEGGYTF. The chain recombines TRBV4-2 with TRBJ1-2, with 10 bases identical to TRBD1. This CDR3 contains 15 residues. CDR1 LGHNA and CDR2 YNFKEQ come from the germline V gene. Trimming cost V 5 bases and J 7 bases; bases outside gene matches: 10.

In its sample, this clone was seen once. The CDR3 loop is CASSFGTEYNSPLHF. The CDR3 nucleotides are TGTGCCAGCAGCTTTGGGACAGAATATAATTCACCCCTCCACTTT. The V and J genes are TRBV7-9 and TRBJ1-6; the match to TRBD1 covers 7 bases. The CDR3 is 15 amino acids. The V and J ends lost 3 bases and 4 bases, in that order; junction bases with no gene match: 3. Germline CDR1 is SEHNR and CDR2 is FQNEAQ (reference sequence).

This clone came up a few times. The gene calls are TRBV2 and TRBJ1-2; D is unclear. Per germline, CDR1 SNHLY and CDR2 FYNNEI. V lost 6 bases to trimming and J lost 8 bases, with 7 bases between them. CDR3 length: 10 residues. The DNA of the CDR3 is TGTGCCAGCAGGGGAGAAGGCTACACCTTC. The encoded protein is CASRGEGYTF. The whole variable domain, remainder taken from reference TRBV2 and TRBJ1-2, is EPEVTQTPSHQVTQMGQEVILRCVPISNHLYFYWYRQILGQKVEFLVSFYNNEISEKSEIFDDQFSVERPDGSNFTLKIRSTKLEDSAMYFCASRGEGYTFGSGTRLTVV.

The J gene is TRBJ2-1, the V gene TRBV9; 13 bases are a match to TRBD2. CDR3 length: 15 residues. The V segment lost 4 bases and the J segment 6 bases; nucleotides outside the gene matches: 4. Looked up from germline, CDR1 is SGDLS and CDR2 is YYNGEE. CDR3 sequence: CASSSRTSGSNEQFF. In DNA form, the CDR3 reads TGTGCCAGCAGCTCTCGGACTAGCGGGAGCAATGAGCAGTTCTTC.

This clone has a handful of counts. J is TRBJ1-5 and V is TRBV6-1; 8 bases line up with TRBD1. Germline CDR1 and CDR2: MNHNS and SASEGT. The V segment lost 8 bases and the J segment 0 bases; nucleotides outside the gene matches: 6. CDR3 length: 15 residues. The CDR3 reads CASGGQVNSNQPQHF. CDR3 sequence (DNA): TGTGCCAGCGGGGGACAGGTTAATAGCAATCAGCCCCAGCATTTT.